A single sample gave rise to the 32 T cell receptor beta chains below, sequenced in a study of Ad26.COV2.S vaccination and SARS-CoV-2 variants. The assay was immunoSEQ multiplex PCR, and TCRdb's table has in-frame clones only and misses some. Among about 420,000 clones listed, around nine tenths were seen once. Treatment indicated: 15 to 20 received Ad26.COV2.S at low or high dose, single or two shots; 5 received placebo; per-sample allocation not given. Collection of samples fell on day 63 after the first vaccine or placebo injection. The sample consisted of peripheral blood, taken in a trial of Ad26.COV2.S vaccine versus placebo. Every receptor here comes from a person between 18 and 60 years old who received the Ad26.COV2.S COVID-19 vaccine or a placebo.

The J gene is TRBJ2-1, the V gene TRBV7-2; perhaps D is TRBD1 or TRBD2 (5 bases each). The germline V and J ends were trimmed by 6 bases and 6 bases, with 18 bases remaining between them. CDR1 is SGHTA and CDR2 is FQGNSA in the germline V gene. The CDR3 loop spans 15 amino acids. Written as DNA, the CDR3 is TGTGCCAGCAGTCGCGAGGGGCAGACCCTCAATGAGCAGTTCTTC. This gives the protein CASSREGQTLNEQFF.

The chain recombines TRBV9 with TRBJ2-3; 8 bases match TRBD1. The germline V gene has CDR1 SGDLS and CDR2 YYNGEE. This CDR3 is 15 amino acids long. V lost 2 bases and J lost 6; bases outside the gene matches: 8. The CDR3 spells CASSVDRGKDDTQYF. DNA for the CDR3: TGTGCCAGCAGCGTCGACAGGGGAAAGGATGATACGCAGTATTTT.

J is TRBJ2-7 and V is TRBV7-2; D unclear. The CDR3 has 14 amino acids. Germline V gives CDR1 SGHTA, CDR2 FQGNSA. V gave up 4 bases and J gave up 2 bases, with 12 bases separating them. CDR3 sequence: CASSSGRWPYEQYF. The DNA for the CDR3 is TGTGCCAGCAGCTCCGGACGCTGGCCCTACGAGCAGTACTTC.

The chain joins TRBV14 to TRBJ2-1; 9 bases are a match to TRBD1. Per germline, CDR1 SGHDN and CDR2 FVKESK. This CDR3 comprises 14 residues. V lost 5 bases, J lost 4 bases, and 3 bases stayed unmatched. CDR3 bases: TGTGCCAGCAGCAGGGGACAGGGTTACAATGAGCAGTTCTTC. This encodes CASSRGQGYNEQFF.

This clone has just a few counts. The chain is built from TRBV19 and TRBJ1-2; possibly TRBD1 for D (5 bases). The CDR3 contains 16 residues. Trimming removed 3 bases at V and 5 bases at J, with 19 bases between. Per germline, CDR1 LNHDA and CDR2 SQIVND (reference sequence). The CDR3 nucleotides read TGTGCCAGTAGTATTTCACCCCCCAGGGAGTGGTATGGCTACACCTTC. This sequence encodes CASSISPPREWYGYTF.

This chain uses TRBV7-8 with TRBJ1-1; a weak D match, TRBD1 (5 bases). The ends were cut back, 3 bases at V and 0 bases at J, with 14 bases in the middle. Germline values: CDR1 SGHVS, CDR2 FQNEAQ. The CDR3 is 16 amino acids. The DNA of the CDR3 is TGTGCCAGCAGCTTCGGGGGTGAACTTATGAACACTGAAGCTTTCTTT. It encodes CASSFGGELMNTEAFF.

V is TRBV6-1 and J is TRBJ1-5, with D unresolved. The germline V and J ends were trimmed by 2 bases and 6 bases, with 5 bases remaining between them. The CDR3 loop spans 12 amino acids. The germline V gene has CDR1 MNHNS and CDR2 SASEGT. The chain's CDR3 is CASSELGQPQHF. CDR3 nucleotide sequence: TGTGCCAGCAGTGAATTGGGTCAGCCCCAGCATTTT.

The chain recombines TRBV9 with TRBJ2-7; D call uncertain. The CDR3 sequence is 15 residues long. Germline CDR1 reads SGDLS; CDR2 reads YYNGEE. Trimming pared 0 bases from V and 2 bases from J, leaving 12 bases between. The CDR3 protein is CASSVGGQAAYEQYF. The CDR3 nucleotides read TGTGCCAGCAGCGTAGGGGGTCAGGCGGCCTACGAGCAGTACTTC.

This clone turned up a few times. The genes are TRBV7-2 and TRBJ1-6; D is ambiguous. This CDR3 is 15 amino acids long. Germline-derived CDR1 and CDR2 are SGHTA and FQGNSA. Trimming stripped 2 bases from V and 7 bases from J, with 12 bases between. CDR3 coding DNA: TGTGCCAGCAGCTTATTCGAGGTGGGGAATTCACCCCTCCACTTT. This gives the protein CASSLFEVGNSPLHF.

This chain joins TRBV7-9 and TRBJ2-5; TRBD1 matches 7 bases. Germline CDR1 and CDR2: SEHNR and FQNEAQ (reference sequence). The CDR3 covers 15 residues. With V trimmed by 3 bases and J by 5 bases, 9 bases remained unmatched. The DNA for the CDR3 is TGTGCCAGCAGCTTTTCGTTAGGGGGCAGGGAGACCCAGTACTTC. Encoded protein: CASSFSLGGRETQYF. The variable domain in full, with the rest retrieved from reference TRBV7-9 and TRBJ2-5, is DTGVSQNPRHKITKRGQNVTFRCDPISEHNRLYWYRQTLGQGPEFLTYFQNEAQLEKSRLLSDRFSAERPKGSFSTLEIQRTEQGDSAMYLCASSFSLGGRETQYFGPGTRLLVL.

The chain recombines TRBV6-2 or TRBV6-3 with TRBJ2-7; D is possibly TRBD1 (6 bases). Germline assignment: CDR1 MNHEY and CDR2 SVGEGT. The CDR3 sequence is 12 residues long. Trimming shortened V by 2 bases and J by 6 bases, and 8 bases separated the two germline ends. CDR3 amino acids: CASSYGGGEQYF. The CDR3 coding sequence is TGTGCCAGCAGTTACGGGGGCGGCGAGCAGTACTTC.

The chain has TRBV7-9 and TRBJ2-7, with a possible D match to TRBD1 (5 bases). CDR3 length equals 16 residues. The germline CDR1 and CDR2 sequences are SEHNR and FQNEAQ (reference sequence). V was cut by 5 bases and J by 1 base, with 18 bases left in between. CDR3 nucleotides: TGTGCCAGCAGCATCGACAGTCAAGTCCGTTCCTACGAGCAGTACTTC. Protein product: CASSIDSQVRSYEQYF.

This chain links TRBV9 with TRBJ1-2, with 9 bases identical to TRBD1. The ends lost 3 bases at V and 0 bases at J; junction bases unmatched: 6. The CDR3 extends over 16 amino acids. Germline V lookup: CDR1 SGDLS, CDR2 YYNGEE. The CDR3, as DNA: TGTGCCAGCAGCGCCCCCAGGGACAGGGCTAACTATGGCTACACCTTC. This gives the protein CASSAPRDRANYGYTF. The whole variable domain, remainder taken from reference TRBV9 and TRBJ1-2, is DSGVTQTPKHLITATGQRVTLRCSPRSGDLSVYWYQQSLDQGLQFLIQYYNGEERAKGNILERFSAQQFPDLHSELNLSSLELGDSALYFCASSAPRDRANYGYTFGSGTRLTVV.

CDR3 in DNA: TGTGCCAGCAGTTACTCGCGGGACAGCGGCGGACAGCCCCAGCATTTT. Protein sequence: CASSYSRDSGGQPQHF. The chain uses TRBV6-5 and TRBJ1-5, with TRBD1 matching over 7 bases. Trimming cost V 0 bases and J 7 bases; bases outside gene matches: 9. The germline V gene has CDR1 MNHEY and CDR2 SVGAGI. The CDR3 covers 16 residues.

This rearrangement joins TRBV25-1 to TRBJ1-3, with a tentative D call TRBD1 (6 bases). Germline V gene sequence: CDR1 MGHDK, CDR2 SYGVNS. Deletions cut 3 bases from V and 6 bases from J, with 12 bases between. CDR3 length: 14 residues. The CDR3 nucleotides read TGTGCCAGCAGTGACCCAGGGGTAGCAAACACCATATATTTT. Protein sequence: CASSDPGVANTIYF. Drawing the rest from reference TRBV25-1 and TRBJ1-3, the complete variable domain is EADIYQTPRYLVIGTGKKITLECSQTMGHDKMYWYQQDPGMELHLIHYSYGVNSTEKGDLSSESTVSRIRTEHFPLTLESARPSHTSQYLCASSDPGVANTIYFGEGSWLTVV.

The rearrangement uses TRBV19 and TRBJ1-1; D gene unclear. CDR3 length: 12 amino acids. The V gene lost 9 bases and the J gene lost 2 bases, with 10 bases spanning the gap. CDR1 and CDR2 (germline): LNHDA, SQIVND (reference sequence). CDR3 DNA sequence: TGTGCCAGCAACGATGGAAACACTGAAGCTTTCTTT. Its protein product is CASNDGNTEAFF.

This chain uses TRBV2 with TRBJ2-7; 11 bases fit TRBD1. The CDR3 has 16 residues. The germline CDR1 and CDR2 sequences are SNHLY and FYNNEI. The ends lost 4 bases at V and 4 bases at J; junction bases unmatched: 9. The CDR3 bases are TGTGCCAGCAGTGGCTACGGGACAGGGGGGACTTACGAGCAGTACTTC. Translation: CASSGYGTGGTYEQYF.

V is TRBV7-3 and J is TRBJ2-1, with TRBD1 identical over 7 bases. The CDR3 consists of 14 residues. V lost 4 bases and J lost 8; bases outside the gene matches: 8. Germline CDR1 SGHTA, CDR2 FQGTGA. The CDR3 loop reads CASSSGQPSDEQFF. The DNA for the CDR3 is TGTGCCAGCAGCTCGGGACAGCCTTCAGATGAGCAGTTCTTC.

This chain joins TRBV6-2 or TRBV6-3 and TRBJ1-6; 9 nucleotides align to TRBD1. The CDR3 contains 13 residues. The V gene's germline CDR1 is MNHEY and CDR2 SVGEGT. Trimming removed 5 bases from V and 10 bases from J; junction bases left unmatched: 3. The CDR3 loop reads CASSGQGRSPLHF. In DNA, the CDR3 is TGTGCCAGCAGTGGACAGGGGCGGTCACCCCTCCACTTT.

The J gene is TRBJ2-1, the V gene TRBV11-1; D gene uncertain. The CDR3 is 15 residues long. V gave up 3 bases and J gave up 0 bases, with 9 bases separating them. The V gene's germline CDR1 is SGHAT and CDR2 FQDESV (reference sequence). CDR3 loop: CASSFPQSSYNEQFF. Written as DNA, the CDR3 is TGTGCCAGCAGCTTCCCACAGAGCTCCTACAATGAGCAGTTCTTC.

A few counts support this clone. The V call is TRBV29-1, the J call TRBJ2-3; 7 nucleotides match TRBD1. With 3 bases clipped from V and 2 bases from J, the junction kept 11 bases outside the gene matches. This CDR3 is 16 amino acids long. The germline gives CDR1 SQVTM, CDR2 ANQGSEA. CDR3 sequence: CSVETSRGPSTDTQYF. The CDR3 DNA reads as TGCAGCGTTGAGACTTCTAGGGGGCCTTCCACAGATACGCAGTATTTT.

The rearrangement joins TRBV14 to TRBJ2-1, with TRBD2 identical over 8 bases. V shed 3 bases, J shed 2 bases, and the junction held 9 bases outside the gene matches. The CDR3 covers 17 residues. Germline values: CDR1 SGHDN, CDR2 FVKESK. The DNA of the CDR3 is TGTGCCAGCAGCCACCCCTTAGCGGGGCTTACCTACAATGAGCAGTTCTTC. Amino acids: CASSHPLAGLTYNEQFF.

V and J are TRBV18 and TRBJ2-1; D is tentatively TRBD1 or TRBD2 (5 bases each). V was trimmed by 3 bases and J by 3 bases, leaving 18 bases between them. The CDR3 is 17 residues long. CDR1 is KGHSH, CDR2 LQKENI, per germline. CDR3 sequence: CASSPLGTQNYYNEQFF. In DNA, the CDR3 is TGTGCCAGCTCACCCCTCGGGACCCAAAACTACTACAATGAGCAGTTCTTC.

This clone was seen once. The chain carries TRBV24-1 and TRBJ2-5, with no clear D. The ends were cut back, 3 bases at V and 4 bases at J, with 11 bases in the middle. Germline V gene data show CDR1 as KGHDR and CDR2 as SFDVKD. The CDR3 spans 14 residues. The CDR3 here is CATSDLGPRETQYF. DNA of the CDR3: TGTGCCACCAGTGATCTGGGCCCCCGAGAGACCCAGTACTTC.

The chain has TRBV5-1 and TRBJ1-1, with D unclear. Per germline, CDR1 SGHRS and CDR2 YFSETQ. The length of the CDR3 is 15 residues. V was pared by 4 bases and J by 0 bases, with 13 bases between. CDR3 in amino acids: CASSLPPAMNTEAFF. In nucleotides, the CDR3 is TGCGCCAGCAGCCTCCCGCCAGCCATGAACACTGAAGCTTTCTTT.

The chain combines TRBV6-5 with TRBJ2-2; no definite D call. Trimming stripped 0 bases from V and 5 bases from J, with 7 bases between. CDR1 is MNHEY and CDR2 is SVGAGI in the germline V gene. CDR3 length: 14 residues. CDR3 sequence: CASSYSGQTGELFF. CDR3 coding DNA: TGTGCCAGCAGTTACTCTGGCCAAACCGGGGAGCTGTTTTTT.

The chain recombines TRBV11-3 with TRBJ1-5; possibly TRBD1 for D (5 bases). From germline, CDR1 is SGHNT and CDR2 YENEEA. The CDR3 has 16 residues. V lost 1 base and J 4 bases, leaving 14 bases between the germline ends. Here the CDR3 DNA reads TGTGCCAGCAGCTTAGTACTGGGGCCTTCTAATCAGCCCCAGCATTTT. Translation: CASSLVLGPSNQPQHF.

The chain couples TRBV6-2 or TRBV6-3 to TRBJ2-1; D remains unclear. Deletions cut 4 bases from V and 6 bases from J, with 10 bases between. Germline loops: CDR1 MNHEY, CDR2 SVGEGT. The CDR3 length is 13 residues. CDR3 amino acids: CASSFFGPNEQFF. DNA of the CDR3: TGTGCCAGCAGTTTTTTCGGACCCAATGAGCAGTTCTTC.

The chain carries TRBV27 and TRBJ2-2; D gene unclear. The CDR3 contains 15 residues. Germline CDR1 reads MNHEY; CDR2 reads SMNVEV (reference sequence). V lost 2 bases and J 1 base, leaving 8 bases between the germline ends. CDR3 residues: CASSLIGWNTGELFF. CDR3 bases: TGTGCCAGCAGTTTAATAGGATGGAACACCGGGGAGCTGTTTTTT.

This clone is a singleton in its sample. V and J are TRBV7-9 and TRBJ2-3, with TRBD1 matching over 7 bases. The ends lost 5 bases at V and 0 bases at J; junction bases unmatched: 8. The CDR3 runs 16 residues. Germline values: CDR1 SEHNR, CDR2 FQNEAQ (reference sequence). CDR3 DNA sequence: TGTGCCAGCAGCGGAAGCCGGACAGGTAGCACAGATACGCAGTATTTT. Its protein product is CASSGSRTGSTDTQYF.

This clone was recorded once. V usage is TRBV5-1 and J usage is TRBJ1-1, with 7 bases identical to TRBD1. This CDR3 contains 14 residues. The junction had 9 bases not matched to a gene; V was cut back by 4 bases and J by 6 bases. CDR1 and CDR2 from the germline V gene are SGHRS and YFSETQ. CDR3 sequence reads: CASSPWDRPSEAFF. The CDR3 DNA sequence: TGCGCCAGCAGCCCTTGGGACAGACCCTCTGAAGCTTTCTTT. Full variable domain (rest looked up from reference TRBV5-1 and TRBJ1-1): KAGVTQTPRYLIKTRGQQVTLSCSPISGHRSVSWYQQTPGQGLQFLFEYFSETQRNKGNFPGRFSGRQFSNSRSEMNVSTLELGDSALYLCASSPWDRPSEAFFGQGTRLTVV.

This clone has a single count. This CDR3 is CATSSFRVDGYTF. The CDR3 DNA reads TGTGCCACCAGCAGCTTCAGGGTTGATGGCTACACCTTC. The rearrangement joins TRBV15 to TRBJ1-2; D is possibly TRBD1 (5 bases). V dropped 3 bases and J dropped 6 bases, with 11 bases sitting between them. The CDR3 is 13 residues long. CDR1 and CDR2 from the germline V gene are LNHNV and YYDKDF (reference sequence). Using reference TRBV15 and TRBJ1-2 for the parts outside the CDR3, the full variable domain is DAMVIQNPRYQVTQFGKPVTLSCSQTLNHNVMYWYQQKSSQAPKLLFHYYDKDFNNEADTPDNFQSRRPNTSFCFLDIRSPGLGDTAMYLCATSSFRVDGYTFGSGTRLTVV.